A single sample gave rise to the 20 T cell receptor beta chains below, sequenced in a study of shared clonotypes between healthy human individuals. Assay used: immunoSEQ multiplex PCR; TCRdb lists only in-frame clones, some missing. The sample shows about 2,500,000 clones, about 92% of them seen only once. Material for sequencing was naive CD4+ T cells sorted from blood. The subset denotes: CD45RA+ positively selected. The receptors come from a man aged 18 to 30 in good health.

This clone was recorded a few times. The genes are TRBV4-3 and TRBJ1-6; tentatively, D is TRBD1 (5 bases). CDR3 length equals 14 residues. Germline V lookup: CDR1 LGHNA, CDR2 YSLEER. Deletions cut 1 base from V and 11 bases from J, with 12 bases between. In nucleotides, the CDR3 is TGCGCCAGCAGCCAAGTTGCAGGGAGGCCACCCCTCCACTTT. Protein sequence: CASSQVAGRPPLHF.

Written as DNA, the CDR3 is TGTGCCAGCAGTTACGAGAGGGTGAGGGGCTATGGCTACACCTTC. Its protein product is CASSYERVRGYGYTF. The rearrangement links TRBV6-9 to TRBJ1-2, with a weak D call TRBD1 (5 bases). This CDR3 is 15 amino acids long. The germline V gene encodes CDR1 MNHGY and CDR2 SVAAGI. The V end was cut by 3 bases, the J end by 4 bases, with 15 bases between.

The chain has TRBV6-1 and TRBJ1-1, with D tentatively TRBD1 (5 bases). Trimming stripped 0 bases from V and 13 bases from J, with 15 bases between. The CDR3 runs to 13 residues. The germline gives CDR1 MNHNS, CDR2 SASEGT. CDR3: CASSEALRQGVFF. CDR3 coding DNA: TGTGCCAGCAGTGAAGCGCTTCGCCAGGGCGTTTTCTTT.

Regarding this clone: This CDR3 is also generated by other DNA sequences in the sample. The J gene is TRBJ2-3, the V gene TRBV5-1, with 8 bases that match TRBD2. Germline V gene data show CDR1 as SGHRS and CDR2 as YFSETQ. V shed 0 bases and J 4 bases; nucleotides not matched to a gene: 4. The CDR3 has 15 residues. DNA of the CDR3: TGCGCCAGCAGCTTGGTGGCGGGAGGCGCAGATACGCAGTATTTT. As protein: CASSLVAGGADTQYF.

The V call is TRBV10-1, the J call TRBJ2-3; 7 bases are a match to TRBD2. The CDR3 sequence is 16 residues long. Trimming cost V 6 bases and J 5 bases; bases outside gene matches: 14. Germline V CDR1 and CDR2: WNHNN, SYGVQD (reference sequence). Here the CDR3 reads CASSDREAGRRDTQYF. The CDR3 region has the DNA TGCGCCAGCAGCGACCGGGAAGCGGGGCGCCGAGATACGCAGTATTTT.

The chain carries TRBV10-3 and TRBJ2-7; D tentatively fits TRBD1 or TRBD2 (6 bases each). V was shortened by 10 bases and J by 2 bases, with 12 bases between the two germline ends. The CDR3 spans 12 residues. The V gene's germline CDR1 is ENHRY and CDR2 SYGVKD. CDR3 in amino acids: CASGTPAYEQYF. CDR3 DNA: TGTGCCAGCGGGACACCGGCCTACGAGCAGTACTTC.

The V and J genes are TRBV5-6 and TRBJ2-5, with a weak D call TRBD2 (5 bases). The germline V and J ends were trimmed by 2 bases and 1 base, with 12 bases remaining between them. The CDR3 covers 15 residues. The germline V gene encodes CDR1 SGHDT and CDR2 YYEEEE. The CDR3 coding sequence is TGTGCCAGCAGCTTTCTAGCAACTTTCCAAGAGACCCAGTACTTC. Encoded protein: CASSFLATFQETQYF.

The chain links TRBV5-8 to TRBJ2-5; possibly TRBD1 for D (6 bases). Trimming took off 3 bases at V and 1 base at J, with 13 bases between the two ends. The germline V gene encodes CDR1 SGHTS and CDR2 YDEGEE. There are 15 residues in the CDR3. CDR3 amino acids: CASSSLGTFQETQYF. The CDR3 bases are TGTGCCAGCAGCTCGCTTGGGACATTCCAAGAGACCCAGTACTTC. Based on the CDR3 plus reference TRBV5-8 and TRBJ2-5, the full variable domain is EAGVTQSPTHLIKTRGQQATLRCSPISGHTSVYWYQQALGLGLQFLLWYDEGEERNRGNFPPRFSGRQFPNYSSELNVNALELEDSALYLCASSSLGTFQETQYFGPGTRLLVL.

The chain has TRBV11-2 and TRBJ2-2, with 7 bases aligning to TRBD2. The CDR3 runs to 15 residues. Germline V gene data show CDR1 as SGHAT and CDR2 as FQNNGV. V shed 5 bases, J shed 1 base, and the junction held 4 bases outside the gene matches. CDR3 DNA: TGTGCCAGCAGCCGTCCTAGCGGGAACACCGGGGAGCTGTTTTTT. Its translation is CASSRPSGNTGELFF.

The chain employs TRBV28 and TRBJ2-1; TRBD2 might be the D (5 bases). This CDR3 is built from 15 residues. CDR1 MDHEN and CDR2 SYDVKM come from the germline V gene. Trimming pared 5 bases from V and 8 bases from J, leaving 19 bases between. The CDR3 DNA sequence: TGTGCCAGCAGTCGCAGACTGATAGCGTATCATGAGCAGTTCTTC. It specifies CASSRRLIAYHEQFF. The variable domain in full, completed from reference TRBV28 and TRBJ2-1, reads DVKVTQSSRYLVKRTGEKVFLECVQDMDHENMFWYRQDPGLGLRLIYFSYDVKMKEKGDIPEGYSVSREKKERFSLILESASTNQTSMYLCASSRRLIAYHEQFFGPGTRLTVL.

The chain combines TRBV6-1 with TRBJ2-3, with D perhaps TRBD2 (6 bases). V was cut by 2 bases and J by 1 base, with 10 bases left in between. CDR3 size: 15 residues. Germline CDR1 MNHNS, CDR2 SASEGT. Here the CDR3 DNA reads TGTGCCAGCAGTGAATCCGGGGGAGGCACAGATACGCAGTATTTT. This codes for CASSESGGGTDTQYF.

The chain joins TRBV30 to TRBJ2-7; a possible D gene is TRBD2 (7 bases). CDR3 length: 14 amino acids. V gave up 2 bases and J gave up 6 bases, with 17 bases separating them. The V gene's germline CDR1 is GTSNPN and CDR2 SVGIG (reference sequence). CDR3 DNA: TGTGCCTGGAGTACCCTTAGGGGGGGGGCCGAGCAGTACTTC. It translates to CAWSTLRGGAEQYF.

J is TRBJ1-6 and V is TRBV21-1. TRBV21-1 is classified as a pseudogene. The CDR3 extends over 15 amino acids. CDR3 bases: TGTGCCAGCAGCACAAGCAGGGAGGGAAGTTCACCCCTCCACTTT. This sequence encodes CASSTSREGSSPLHF.

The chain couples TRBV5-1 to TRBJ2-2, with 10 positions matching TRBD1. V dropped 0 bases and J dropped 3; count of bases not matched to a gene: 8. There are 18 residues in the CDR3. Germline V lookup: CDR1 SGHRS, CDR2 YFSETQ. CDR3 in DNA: TGCGCCAGCAGCTTGGCCCTTGGGACAGGGGTTTACACCGGGGAGCTGTTTTTT. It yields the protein CASSLALGTGVYTGELFF.

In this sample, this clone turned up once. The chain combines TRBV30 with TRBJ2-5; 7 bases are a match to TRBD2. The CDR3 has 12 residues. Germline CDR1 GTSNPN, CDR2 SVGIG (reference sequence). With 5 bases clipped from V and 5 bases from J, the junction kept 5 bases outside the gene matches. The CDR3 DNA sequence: TGTGCCTGGTCGACTAGCCGGGAGACCCAGTACTTC. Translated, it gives CAWSTSRETQYF.

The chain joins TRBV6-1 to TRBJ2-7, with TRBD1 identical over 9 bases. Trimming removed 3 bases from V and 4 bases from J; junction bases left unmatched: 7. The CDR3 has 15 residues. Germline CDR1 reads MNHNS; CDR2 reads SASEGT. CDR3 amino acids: CASSDWTGAPYEQYF. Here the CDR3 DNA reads TGTGCCAGCAGTGACTGGACAGGGGCACCTTACGAGCAGTACTTC.

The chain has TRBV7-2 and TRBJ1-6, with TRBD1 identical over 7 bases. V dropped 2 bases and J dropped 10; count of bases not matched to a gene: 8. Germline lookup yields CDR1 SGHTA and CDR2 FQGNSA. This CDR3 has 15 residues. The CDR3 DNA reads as TGTGCCAGCAGCTTACAAGGGGGCGCGGAGTCACCCCTCCACTTT. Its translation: CASSLQGGAESPLHF.

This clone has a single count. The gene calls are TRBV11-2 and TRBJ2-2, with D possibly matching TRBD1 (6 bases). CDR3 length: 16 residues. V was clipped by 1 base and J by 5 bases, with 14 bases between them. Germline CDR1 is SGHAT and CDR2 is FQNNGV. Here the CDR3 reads CASSLGGRQETGELFF. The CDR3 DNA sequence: TGTGCCAGCAGCTTAGGAGGTCGACAGGAGACCGGGGAGCTGTTTTTT.

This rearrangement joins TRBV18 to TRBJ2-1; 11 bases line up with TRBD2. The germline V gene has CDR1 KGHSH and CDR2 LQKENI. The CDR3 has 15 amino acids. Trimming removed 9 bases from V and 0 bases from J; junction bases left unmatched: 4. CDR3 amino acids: CASTTSGSSYNEQFF. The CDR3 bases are TGTGCCAGTACTACTAGCGGGAGCTCCTACAATGAGCAGTTCTTC.

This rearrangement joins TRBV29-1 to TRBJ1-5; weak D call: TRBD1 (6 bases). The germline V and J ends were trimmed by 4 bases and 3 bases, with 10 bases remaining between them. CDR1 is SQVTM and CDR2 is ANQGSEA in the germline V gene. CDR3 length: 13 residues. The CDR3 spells CSVGGGNNQPQHF. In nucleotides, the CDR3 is TGCAGCGTTGGAGGGGGGAACAATCAGCCCCAGCATTTT.